This T cell receptor (beta chain) was recovered during a study of cytomegalovirus exposure and HLA in healthy donors. The germline gives CDR1 SGDLS, CDR2 YYNGEE. V was pared by 0 bases and J by 3 bases, with 13 bases between. CDR3 length: 15 residues. General study findings and limits: When analyzed later, the rates of TCR association showed variation by HLA locus, with DRB1 the most and HLA-C the fewest. The authors listed 150 or so TCR beta chains as cytomegalovirus-associated.

Comment on this clone: The target antigen is unknown.

Researchers ran the PCR with 60 Vbeta and 13 Jbeta primers. The protocol was immunoSEQ multiplex PCR, while the TCRdb copy is restricted to in-frame clones and leaves out a portion. The sample has under 140,000 clones; over 60% are singletons. V usage is TRBV9 and J usage is TRBJ2-7, with D perhaps TRBD2 (6 bases). Sequenced sample: PBMCs. This TCR came from a woman aged 60-75 years in good health and CMV-seropositive. The CDR3 DNA follows: TGTGCCAGCAGCGTAGGCGGGACCTACCTCTACGAGCAGTACTTC. It encodes CASSVGGTYLYEQYF.